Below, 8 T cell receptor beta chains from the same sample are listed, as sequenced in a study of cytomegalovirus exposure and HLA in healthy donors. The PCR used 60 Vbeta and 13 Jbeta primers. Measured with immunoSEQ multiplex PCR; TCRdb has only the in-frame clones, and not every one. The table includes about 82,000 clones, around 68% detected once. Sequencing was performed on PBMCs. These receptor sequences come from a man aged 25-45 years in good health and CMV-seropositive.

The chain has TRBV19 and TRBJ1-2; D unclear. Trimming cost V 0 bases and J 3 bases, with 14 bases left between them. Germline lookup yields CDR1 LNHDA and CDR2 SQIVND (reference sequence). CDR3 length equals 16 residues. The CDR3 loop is CASSIDGITSHYGYTF. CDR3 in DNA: TGTGCCAGTAGTATAGATGGAATTACTAGCCACTATGGCTACACCTTC.

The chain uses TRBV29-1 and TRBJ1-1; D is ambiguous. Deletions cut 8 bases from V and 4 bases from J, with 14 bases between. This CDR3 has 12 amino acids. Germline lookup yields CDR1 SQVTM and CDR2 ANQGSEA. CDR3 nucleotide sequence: TGCAGCTCCGAGACAATCGGCACTGAAGCTTTCTTT. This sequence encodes CSSETIGTEAFF.

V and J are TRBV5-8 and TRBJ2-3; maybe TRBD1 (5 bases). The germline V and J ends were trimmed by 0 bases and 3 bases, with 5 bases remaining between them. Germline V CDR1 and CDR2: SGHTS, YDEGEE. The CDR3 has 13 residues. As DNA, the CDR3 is TGTGCCAGCAGCTTGGCAGGGACAGATACGCAGTATTTT. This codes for CASSLAGTDTQYF.

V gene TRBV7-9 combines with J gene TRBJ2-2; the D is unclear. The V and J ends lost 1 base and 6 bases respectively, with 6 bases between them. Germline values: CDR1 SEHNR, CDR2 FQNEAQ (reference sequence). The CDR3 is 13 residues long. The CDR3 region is CASSLGLPGELFF. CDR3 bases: TGTGCCAGCAGCTTAGGACTCCCCGGGGAGCTGTTTTTT.

CDR3 nucleotides: TGTGCCAGCTCACCAGGGGCGGAATGGGACATTCAGTACTTC. This sequence encodes CASSPGAEWDIQYF. This rearrangement joins TRBV18 to TRBJ2-4; TRBD1 might be the D (5 bases). The CDR3 consists of 14 residues. V lost 2 bases and J lost 8, with 13 bases in between. CDR1 KGHSH and CDR2 LQKENI come from the germline V gene.

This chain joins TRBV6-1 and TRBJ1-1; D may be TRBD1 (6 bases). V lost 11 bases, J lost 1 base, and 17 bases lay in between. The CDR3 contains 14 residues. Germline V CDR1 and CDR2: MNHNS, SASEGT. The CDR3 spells CAGGAGLTNTEAFF. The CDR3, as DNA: TGTGCCGGGGGGGCAGGCCTGACGAACACTGAAGCTTTCTTT.

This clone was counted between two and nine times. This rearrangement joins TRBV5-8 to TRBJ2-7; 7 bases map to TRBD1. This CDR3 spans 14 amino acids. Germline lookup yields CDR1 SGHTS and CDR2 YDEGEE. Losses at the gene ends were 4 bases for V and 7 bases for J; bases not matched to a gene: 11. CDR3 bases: TGTGCCAGCAGCCAGGGACAGACCCTACGGGAGCAGTACTTC. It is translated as CASSQGQTLREQYF.

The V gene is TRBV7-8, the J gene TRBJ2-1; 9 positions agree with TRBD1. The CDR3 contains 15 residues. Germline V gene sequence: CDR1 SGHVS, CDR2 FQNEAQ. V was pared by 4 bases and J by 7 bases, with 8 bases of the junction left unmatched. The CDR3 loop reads CASSSSGTGWNEQFF. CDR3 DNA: TGTGCCAGCAGCTCGTCCGGGACAGGGTGGAATGAGCAGTTCTTC.